The entry that follows covers one TCR beta chain sequence. Its antigen is undetermined. The data were produced by immunoSEQ multiplex PCR, yet TCRdb's version contains in-frame clones alone and is incomplete. This table holds 60,000 to 70,000 clones, roughly four fifths found once. This entry is derived from a study of identifying expanded T cells in peripheral blood. Study observations and caveats: Over approximately two and four weeks, about 16 and 20 clones changed, versus around 1.1 between replicates.

Sequencing used blood. The TCR originated in a person aged 18 to 75 in good health.

The CDR3 sequence is CASSYTTGELFF. The CDR3 DNA reads TGTGCCAGCAGTTACACCACCGGGGAGCTGTTTTTT. The gene calls are TRBV6-5 and TRBJ2-2, with D uncertain. The V gene lost 2 bases and the J gene lost 4 bases, with 2 bases spanning the gap. This CDR3 has 12 amino acids. The germline V gene has CDR1 MNHEY and CDR2 SVGAGI.